The rows below give T cell receptor beta chains drawn from one sample of a study of T cell repertoires in cytomegalovirus infection. TCRdb reanalysed the reads using MiXCR and keeps one entry per CDR3 protein. The sample shows about 490,000 distinct CDR3 sequences, about 25% of them seen only once. The source material was PBMCs. The receptors were gathered from a human donor in good health (CMV status not recorded). Some clones in this sample may be carry-over from other donors' samples. Both conserved end residues are part of each CDR3. A D gene is named only where the DNA matches it firmly. The listing skips clone size in some rows; elsewhere it reads once, few, many or a size class.

clone size,V gene,D gene,J gene,CDR3 protein,CDR3 DNA
many,TRBV7-3,.,TRBJ2-6,CASSPGHGYSGANVLTF,TGTGCCAGCAGCCCCGGTCATGGGTACTCTGGGGCCAACGTCCTGACTTTC
.,TRBV12-3/TRBV12-4,TRBD2,TRBJ2-2,CASSPSGRGFTGELFF,TGTGCCAGCAGCCCTAGCGGGAGAGGGTTCACCGGGGAGCTGTTTTTT
few,TRBV28,.,TRBJ2-5,CASSSGQLKETQYF,TGTGCCAGCAGTTCGGGACAACTAAAAGAGACCCAGTACTTC
.,TRBV11-2,.,TRBJ2-3,CASSLYGSDTDTQYF,TGTGCCAGCAGCTTGTACGGGAGCGACACAGATACGCAGTATTTT
few,TRBV7-2,.,TRBJ1-3,CASTFRSRGDTIYF,TGTGCCAGCACCTTCAGGAGTCGTGGGGACACCATATATTTT
.,TRBV11-2,TRBD1,TRBJ1-1,CASSTGGADTEAFF,TGTGCCAGCAGTACAGGGGGCGCAGACACTGAAGCTTTCTTT
few,TRBV27,.,TRBJ2-2,CASRRHGSGELFF,TGTGCCAGCAGACGCCACGGGTCCGGGGAGCTGTTTTTT
.,TRBV6-2/TRBV6-3,TRBD2,TRBJ2-3,CASSYRTSGRVPDTQYF,TGTGCCAGCAGTTACCGAACTAGCGGGAGAGTGCCAGATACGCAGTATTTT
.,TRBV7-9,.,TRBJ1-2,CASFQYGYTF,TGTGCCAGCTTCCAATATGGCTACACCTTC
many,TRBV7-2,.,TRBJ2-2,CASTYGADTGELFF,TGTGCCAGCACTTACGGGGCTGACACCGGGGAGCTGTTTTTT
.,TRBV18,.,TRBJ1-4,CASSPGRPQKLFF,TGTGCCAGCTCACCGGGACGGCCGCAAAAACTGTTTTTT
.,TRBV18,.,TRBJ1-6,CASSPQVGGDSPLHF,TGTGCCAGCTCACCCCAAGTGGGAGGGGATTCACCCCTCCACTTT
.,TRBV11-1,.,TRBJ2-3,CASSLEGTGSGPDTQYF,TGTGCCAGCAGCTTAGAGGGAACAGGGTCGGGGCCAGATACGCAGTATTTT
.,TRBV28,TRBD2,TRBJ2-5,CASSTSRLAGEQETQYF,TGTGCCAGCAGTACCTCGAGACTAGCGGGAGAGCAAGAGACCCAGTACTTC
.,TRBV5-5,.,TRBJ1-1,CASSPWGRNTEAFF,TGTGCCAGCAGCCCGTGGGGGAGGAACACTGAAGCTTTCTTT
.,TRBV27,TRBD1,TRBJ1-6,CASTRQGSSPLHF,TGTGCCAGCACTCGACAGGGGAGTTCACCCCTCCACTTT
.,TRBV5-1,.,TRBJ1-1,CASSLWGGGTEAFF,TGCGCCAGCAGCTTGTGGGGGGGAGGCACTGAAGCTTTCTTT
.,TRBV6-2/TRBV6-3,TRBD2,TRBJ2-1,CASIDIGLAGGNEQFF,TGTGCCAGCATCGACATAGGACTAGCGGGAGGCAATGAGCAGTTCTTC
.,TRBV7-6,.,TRBJ1-1,CASSRWEGSRTEAFF,TGTGCCAGCAGCCGGTGGGAAGGGAGTCGCACTGAAGCTTTCTTT
.,TRBV28,TRBD1,TRBJ2-7,CASRQTGGSSYEQYF,TGTGCCAGCAGGCAGACAGGGGGGAGCTCCTACGAGCAGTACTTC
.,TRBV6-5,.,TRBJ2-1,CASSYTGLGVNEQFF,TGTGCCAGCAGTTACACAGGGTTAGGGGTCAATGAGCAGTTCTTC
few,TRBV20-1,TRBD2,TRBJ2-2,CSASKAGGANTGELFF,TGCAGTGCTAGTAAAGCGGGAGGCGCGAACACCGGGGAGCTGTTTTTT
many,TRBV12-3/TRBV12-4,.,TRBJ2-1,CASSLLAGSSYNEQFF,TGTGCCAGCAGCTTACTTGCGGGCAGCTCCTACAATGAGCAGTTCTTC
few,TRBV5-6,TRBD1,TRBJ2-3,CASSWGTGVTDTQYF,TGTGCCAGCAGCTGGGGGACAGGGGTTACAGATACGCAGTATTTT
.,TRBV7-2,.,TRBJ2-2,CASRSDSNTGELFF,TGTGCCAGCAGGTCGGACTCGAACACCGGGGAGCTGTTTTTT
many,TRBV7-2,.,TRBJ2-3,CASREGGTDTQYF,TGTGCCAGCAGGGAGGGGGGCACAGATACGCAGTATTTT
few,TRBV7-9,TRBD1,TRBJ2-5,CASSLGQGARETQYF,TGTGCCAGCAGCCTAGGACAGGGGGCAAGGGAGACCCAGTACTTC
few,TRBV5-6,.,TRBJ2-1,CASTFPSGQGGNEQFF,TGTGCCAGCACCTTCCCCTCTGGGCAAGGGGGGAATGAGCAGTTCTTC
.,TRBV6-5,.,TRBJ1-4,CASSYRDSREKLFF,TGTGCCAGCAGTTACCGGGACTCCAGGGAAAAACTGTTTTTT
.,TRBV27,TRBD2,TRBJ2-3,CASSLGLAGGPADTQYF,TGTGCCAGCAGTTTGGGGCTAGCGGGAGGGCCCGCAGATACGCAGTATTTT
.,TRBV12-3/TRBV12-4,TRBD1,TRBJ2-5,CASSWGQGGKTQYF,TGTGCCAGCAGTTGGGGACAGGGTGGAAAGACCCAGTACTTC
.,TRBV5-4,TRBD2,TRBJ2-1,CASSQTSGRAANEQFF,TGTGCCAGCAGCCAAACTAGCGGGAGGGCCGCCAATGAGCAGTTCTTC
.,TRBV28,TRBD1,TRBJ2-7,CASSLGGQGAYEQYF,TGTGCCAGCAGTTTGGGGGGACAGGGGGCCTACGAGCAGTACTTC
.,TRBV12-3/TRBV12-4,.,TRBJ2-3,CASEGPGGDTQYF,TGTGCCAGCGAGGGCCCCGGGGGAGATACGCAGTATTTT
many,TRBV7-2,.,TRBJ2-5,CASSARGGEETQYF,TGTGCCAGCAGCGCCCGCGGAGGTGAAGAGACCCAGTACTTC
few,TRBV3-1,.,TRBJ2-3,CASSRQGRGADTQYF,TGTGCCAGCAGCCGCCAGGGGCGCGGCGCAGATACGCAGTATTTT
.,TRBV18,.,TRBJ1-6,CASSPLRGMDSPLHF,TGTGCCAGCTCACCGCTCAGGGGAATGGATTCACCCCTCCACTTT
.,TRBV29-1,.,TRBJ2-5,CCLLEGETQYF,TGCTGTCTCCTAGAGGGGGAGACCCAGTACTTC
.,TRBV5-6,.,TRBJ2-3,CASSLVEVTDTQYF,TGTGCCAGCAGCTTGGTGGAGGTAACAGATACGCAGTATTTT
many,TRBV10-3,TRBD2,TRBJ2-7,CATRLAASYEQYF,TGTGCCACGCGACTAGCGGCCTCCTACGAGCAGTACTTC
.,TRBV19,TRBD1,TRBJ2-5,CASSNDRGRETQYF,TGTGCCAGTAGTAACGACAGGGGCCGAGAGACCCAGTACTTC
.,TRBV7-8,TRBD1,TRBJ1-2,CASSTRQGRGKNYGYTF,TGTGCCAGCAGCACCCGACAGGGGAGAGGGAAGAACTATGGCTACACCTTC
few,TRBV5-1,.,TRBJ2-6,CASRSTSGANVLTF,TGCGCCAGCAGGTCAACCTCTGGGGCCAACGTCCTGACTTTC
.,TRBV11-1,.,TRBJ2-7,CASSGPRGRRQYF,TGTGCCAGCAGCGGTCCTCGCGGTCGGAGACAGTACTTC
.,TRBV30,.,TRBJ2-1,CAWSVGGWGNEQFF,TGTGCCTGGAGTGTGGGTGGCTGGGGGAATGAGCAGTTCTTC
few,TRBV7-9,.,TRBJ2-3,CAYGMAGPTDTQYF,TGTGCCTACGGGATGGCAGGACCCACAGATACGCAGTATTTT
few,TRBV10-3,TRBD2,TRBJ2-5,CAISESSTSGETQYF,TGTGCCATCAGTGAGTCGAGTACTAGCGGGGAGACCCAGTACTTC
.,TRBV29-1,.,TRBJ2-1,CSVQGGVYNEQFF,TGCAGCGTTCAGGGGGGGGTTTACAATGAGCAGTTCTTC
many,TRBV7-9,.,TRBJ2-3,CASSHTDTQYF,TGTGCCAGCAGCCACACAGATACGCAGTATTTT